This is a list of T cell receptor beta chains from one sample in a study of cytotoxic CD8 clonotypes in ibrutinib-treated CLL. TCRdb's table, derived via immunoSEQ multiplex PCR, lists solely in-frame clones and lacks some. The sample has 75,000 to 80,000 clones; less than 90% are singletons. This specimen was PBMCs, taken after 24 months of ibrutinib treatment. The receptors stem from a human donor with chronic lymphocytic leukemia. Each CDR3 is given with its conserved first and last residue. The order of the fields is J gene, clone size, D gene, V gene, CDR3 protein, CDR3 DNA. The D gene is left open where the match is weak. Rows give clone size only sometimes, using once, few, many, or a class for an expanded clone.

J: TRBJ2-2; size: NA; D: NA; V: TRBV28; CDR3: CASSLLPSQGELFF; DNA: TGTGCCAGCAGTTTACTCCCGAGTCAGGGGGAGCTGTTTTTT
J: TRBJ2-1; size: NA; D: NA; V: TRBV4-3; CDR3: CASSQGLVGYNEQFF; DNA: TGCGCCAGCAGCCAAGGGCTAGTAGGCTACAATGAGCAGTTCTTC
J: TRBJ2-5; size: NA; D: NA; V: TRBV7-3; CDR3: CASSRGNQETQYF; DNA: TGTGCCAGCAGCAGAGGGAACCAAGAGACCCAGTACTTC
J: TRBJ2-2; size: NA; D: NA; V: TRBV5-1; CDR3: CASSDLYTGELFF; DNA: TGCGCCAGCAGCGATTTATATACCGGGGAGCTGTTTTTT
J: TRBJ2-3; size: NA; D: TRBD2; V: TRBV15; CDR3: CATSNLSLGLAEDTQYF; DNA: TGTGCCACCAGCAATCTATCCTTGGGACTAGCGGAGGATACGCAGTATTTT
J: TRBJ1-2; size: NA; D: NA; V: TRBV10-3; CDR3: CAIRGAANYGYTF; DNA: TGTGCCATCAGGGGAGCAGCTAACTATGGCTACACCTTC
J: TRBJ1-1; size: NA; D: NA; V: TRBV6-1; CDR3: CASTGRNTEAFF; DNA: TGTGCCAGCACCGGACGGAATACGGAAGCTTTCTTT
J: TRBJ1-4; size: NA; D: NA; V: TRBV30; CDR3: CAWSSGSYNEKLFF; DNA: TGTGCCTGGAGTTCAGGCAGCTATAATGAAAAACTGTTTTTT
J: TRBJ1-4; size: NA; D: NA; V: TRBV30; CDR3: CAWSVATTNEKLFF; DNA: TGTGCCTGGAGTGTAGCCACGACTAATGAAAAACTGTTTTTT
J: TRBJ1-1; size: once; D: NA; V: TRBV30; CDR3: CAWSPRKTMNTEAFF; DNA: TGTGCCTGGAGTCCCAGAAAGACAATGAACACTGAAGCTTTCTTT